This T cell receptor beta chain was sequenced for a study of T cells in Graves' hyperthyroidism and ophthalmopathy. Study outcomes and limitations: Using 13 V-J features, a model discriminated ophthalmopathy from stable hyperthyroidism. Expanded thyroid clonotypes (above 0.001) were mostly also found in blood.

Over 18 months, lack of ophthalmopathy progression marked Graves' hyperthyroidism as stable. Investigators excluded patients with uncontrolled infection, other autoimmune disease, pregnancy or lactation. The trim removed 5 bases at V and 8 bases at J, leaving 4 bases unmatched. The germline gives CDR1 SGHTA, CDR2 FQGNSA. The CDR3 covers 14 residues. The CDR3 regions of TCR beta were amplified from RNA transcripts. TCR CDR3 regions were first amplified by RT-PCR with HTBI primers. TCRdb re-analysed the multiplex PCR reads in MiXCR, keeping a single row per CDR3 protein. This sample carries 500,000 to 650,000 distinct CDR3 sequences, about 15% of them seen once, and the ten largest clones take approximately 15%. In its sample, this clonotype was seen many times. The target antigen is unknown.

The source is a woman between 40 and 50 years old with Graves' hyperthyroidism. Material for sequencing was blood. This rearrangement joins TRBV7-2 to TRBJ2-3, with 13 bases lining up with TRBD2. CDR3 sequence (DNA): TGTGCCAGCAGCCCGGGACTAGCGGGACCTACGCAGTATTTT. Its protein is CASSPGLAGPTQYF.